Below are 14 T cell receptor beta chains sequenced from a single sample in a study of STAT5B mutations in CD4+ large granular lymphocyte leukemia. Data came from immunoSEQ multiplex PCR; TCRdb stores just in-frame clones and leaves some out. The data contain approximately 28,000 clones, 85% to 90% of them singletons. The sequenced material came from CD4+ T cells from blood buffy coats. These receptors all come from a human donor in good health.

The chain recombines TRBV11-3 with TRBJ2-2; a possible D gene is TRBD2 (6 bases). The CDR3 contains 14 residues. V was shortened by 1 base and J by 5 bases, with 8 bases between the two germline ends. CDR1 and CDR2 from the germline V gene are SGHNT and YENEEA. The CDR3 DNA follows: TGTGCCAGCAGCTTAGTGGGAGGAACCGGGGAGCTGTTTTTT. Encoded protein: CASSLVGGTGELFF.

The V call is TRBV28, the J call TRBJ2-7; 7 bases fit TRBD1. Germline-derived CDR1 and CDR2 are MDHEN and SYDVKM. The CDR3 has 14 amino acids. Trimming cost V 6 bases and J 7 bases; bases outside gene matches: 12. This CDR3 is CASRRQGTTGEQYF. Written as DNA, the CDR3 is TGTGCCAGCAGACGACAGGGCACTACAGGGGAGCAGTACTTC.

This sequence joins TRBV28 and TRBJ1-4; maybe TRBD1 (6 bases). This CDR3 region has 14 residues. Germline V gene sequence: CDR1 MDHEN, CDR2 SYDVKM. The CDR3 is CASISGGNLEKLFF. The DNA for the CDR3 is TGTGCTTCAATCTCGGGGGGCAACCTTGAAAAACTGTTTTTT.

This chain links TRBV6-1 with TRBJ1-5, with no clear D. CDR3 length equals 17 residues. Germline assignment: CDR1 MNHNS and CDR2 SASEGT. V was shortened by 0 bases and J by 1 base, with 13 bases between the two germline ends. CDR3 amino acids: CASSEAGRLRSNQPQHF. CDR3 bases: TGTGCCAGCAGTGAAGCAGGACGCCTGAGGAGCAATCAGCCCCAGCATTTT.

The V gene is TRBV7-9, the J gene TRBJ2-7; TRBD2 aligns across 7 bases. V shed 4 bases, J shed 0 bases, and the junction held 15 bases outside the gene matches. The CDR3 spans 18 residues. CDR1 and CDR2 from the germline V gene are SEHNR and FQNEAQ (reference sequence). CDR3: CASSSTPWASGISYEQYF. CDR3 nucleotides: TGTGCCAGCAGCTCTACCCCCTGGGCTAGCGGCATCTCCTACGAGCAGTACTTC.

The chain links TRBV19 to TRBJ2-7; no firm D call. Between the trimmed V and J ends, which lost 3 bases and 0 bases, there was a span of 9 bases. The germline CDR1 and CDR2 sequences are LNHDA and SQIVND (reference sequence). This CDR3 region has 14 residues. The CDR3 reads CASSIQDNSYEQYF. For the CDR3, the DNA is TGTGCCAGTAGTATCCAAGACAACTCCTACGAGCAGTACTTC.

This chain connects TRBV5-1 to TRBJ1-6; D remains unclear. With 0 bases removed from V and 7 bases from J, the gap between germline ends came to 11 bases. In germline, CDR1 is SGHRS, CDR2 YFSETQ. The CDR3 is made up of 15 amino acids. The CDR3 region is CASSLGGSENSPLHF. The CDR3 DNA reads as TGCGCCAGCAGCTTGGGAGGGTCGGAGAATTCACCCCTCCACTTT.

The chain combines TRBV7-2 with TRBJ2-1; D gene unclear. Germline values: CDR1 SGHTA, CDR2 FQGNSA. This CDR3 spans 11 amino acids. The ends were cut back, 1 base at V and 9 bases at J, with 4 bases in the middle. CDR3 amino acids: CASSLVGEQFF. The DNA of the CDR3 is TGTGCCAGCAGCTTAGTGGGTGAGCAGTTCTTC.

The chain employs TRBV6-6 and TRBJ2-2, with 7 bases aligning to TRBD1. Germline CDR1 is MNHNY and CDR2 is SVGAGI (reference sequence). V gave up 5 bases and J gave up 5 bases; unmatched junction bases: 11. This CDR3 has 16 residues. The CDR3 is CASSHARDSSTGELFF. In DNA, the CDR3 is TGTGCCAGCAGTCACGCCCGGGACAGCTCTACCGGGGAGCTGTTTTTT.

This chain connects TRBV5-1 to TRBJ1-4; D is perhaps TRBD1 (5 bases). CDR1 is SGHRS, CDR2 YFSETQ, per germline. V dropped 2 bases and J dropped 8 bases, with 13 bases sitting between them. CDR3 length equals 14 residues. The CDR3, as DNA: TGCGCCAGCAGCTTTCGGGGGGATGGCGAAAAACTGTTTTTT. Residues: CASSFRGDGEKLFF. The whole variable domain, filled in from reference TRBV5-1 and TRBJ1-4, reads KAGVTQTPRYLIKTRGQQVTLSCSPISGHRSVSWYQQTPGQGLQFLFEYFSETQRNKGNFPGRFSGRQFSNSRSEMNVSTLELGDSALYLCASSFRGDGEKLFFGSGTQLSVL.

This chain connects TRBV18 to TRBJ1-4, with a weak D call TRBD1 (6 bases). Germline CDR1 reads KGHSH; CDR2 reads LQKENI. This CDR3 is 15 amino acids long. V was pared by 0 bases and J by 6 bases, with 11 bases between. CDR3 nucleotides: TGTGCCAGCTCACCACCGTCAAGGGGGTATGAAAAACTGTTTTTT. Residues: CASSPPSRGYEKLFF.

J is TRBJ2-6 and V is TRBV28; TRBD1 agrees at 7 bases. Per germline, CDR1 MDHEN and CDR2 SYDVKM. V dropped 6 bases and J dropped 0; count of bases not matched to a gene: 5. The CDR3 runs to 16 residues. In DNA form, the CDR3 reads TGTGCCAGCAGCCCAACAGGGGTCTCTGGGGCCAACGTCCTGACTTTC. Translated: CASSPTGVSGANVLTF.

The chain couples TRBV6-1 to TRBJ1-2, with 7 positions matching TRBD1. Germline V gene sequence: CDR1 MNHNS, CDR2 SASEGT. Trimming at V came to 7 bases and at J to 3 bases, leaving 11 bases not matched to a gene. This CDR3 comprises 15 residues. CDR3 in amino acids: CASTTNHRGDYGYTF. DNA of the CDR3: TGTGCCAGCACGACAAACCACAGGGGTGACTATGGCTACACCTTC.

The rearrangement uses TRBV6-5 and TRBJ1-5; 9 bases fit TRBD1. CDR3 length equals 13 residues. Germline CDR1 reads MNHEY; CDR2 reads SVGAGI. J lost 13 bases, V lost 2 bases, and 6 bases had no gene match. CDR3 in DNA: TGTGCCAGCAGTTACGGGGACAGGGACCCTCAGCATTTT. Translated, it gives CASSYGDRDPQHF.